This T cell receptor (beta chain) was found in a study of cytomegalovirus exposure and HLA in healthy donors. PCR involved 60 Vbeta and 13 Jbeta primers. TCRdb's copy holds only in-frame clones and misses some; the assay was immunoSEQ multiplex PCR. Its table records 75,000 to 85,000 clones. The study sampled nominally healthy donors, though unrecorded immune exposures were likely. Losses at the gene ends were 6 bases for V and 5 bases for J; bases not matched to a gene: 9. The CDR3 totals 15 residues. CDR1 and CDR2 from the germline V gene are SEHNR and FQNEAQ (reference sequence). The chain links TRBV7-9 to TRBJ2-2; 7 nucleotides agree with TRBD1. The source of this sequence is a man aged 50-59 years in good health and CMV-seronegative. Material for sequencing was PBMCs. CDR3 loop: CASRQRQGSTGELFF. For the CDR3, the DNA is TGTGCCAGCAGACAACGACAGGGTAGTACCGGGGAGCTGTTTTTT.